Below, 25 T cell receptor beta chains from the same sample are listed, as sequenced in a study of shared clonotypes between healthy human individuals. Sequencing was performed with immunoSEQ multiplex PCR; in TCRdb, only in-frame clones are kept and a portion is missing. The repertoire includes roughly 1 million clones, around 76% of them detected once, and less than 1.5% sits in the top ten. The sequenced sample was memory CD4+ T cells sorted from blood. Subset reported: CD45RA-negative fraction. These receptors originate from a man younger than 30 in good health.

Concerning this clone itself: Other DNA sequences from this sample encode an identical CDR3 as well. The chain combines TRBV18 with TRBJ2-5; D not resolved. In germline, CDR1 is KGHSH, CDR2 LQKENI. The CDR3 runs 11 residues. Between the trimmed V and J ends, which lost 3 bases and 5 bases, there was a span of 4 bases. For the CDR3, the DNA is TGTGCCAGCTCACCGAGCGAGACCCAGTACTTC. Protein sequence: CASSPSETQYF.

V and J are TRBV10-3 and TRBJ1-1; 9 bases align to TRBD1. Germline V gives CDR1 ENHRY, CDR2 SYGVKD. This CDR3 region has 15 residues. The V segment lost 11 bases and the J segment 0 bases; nucleotides outside the gene matches: 10. This chain's CDR3 is CAAGTGNGLNTEAFF. The CDR3 DNA is TGTGCCGCTGGGACAGGGAATGGGTTGAACACTGAAGCTTTCTTT.

This clone was seen ten or more times. The sample contains more than one DNA sequence encoding this CDR3. The V call is TRBV27, the J call TRBJ1-2, with 9 bases fitting TRBD1. Trimming cost V 5 bases and J 4 bases; bases outside gene matches: 5. CDR3 length: 14 residues. Per the germline V gene, CDR1 is MNHEY and CDR2 is SMNVEV (reference sequence). CDR3 in DNA: TGTGCCAGCAGTCCTGGACAGGGGCCCTATGGCTACACCTTC. It translates to CASSPGQGPYGYTF.

The genes are TRBV7-2 and TRBJ2-5; 12 bases are shared with TRBD2. In germline, CDR1 is SGHTA, CDR2 FQGNSA. V gave up 6 bases and J gave up 5 bases; unmatched junction bases: 10. This CDR3 is 16 amino acids long. The chain's CDR3 is CASRQLAGGLGETQYF. The CDR3 DNA is TGTGCCAGCAGACAACTAGCGGGAGGTTTAGGGGAGACCCAGTACTTC. Full variable domain (missing parts from reference TRBV7-2 and TRBJ2-5): GAGVSQSPSNKVTEKGKDVELRCDPISGHTALYWYRQSLGQGLEFLIYFQGNSAPDKSGLPSDRFSAERTGGSVSTLTIQRTQQEDSAVYLCASRQLAGGLGETQYFGPGTRLLVL.

V usage is TRBV19 and J usage is TRBJ1-3; weak D call: TRBD1 (6 bases). V gave up 7 bases and J gave up 0 bases, with 16 bases separating them. Germline CDR1 and CDR2: LNHDA and SQIVND (reference sequence). CDR3 size: 16 residues. The CDR3 region is CASTPSGANSGNTIYF. DNA of the CDR3: TGTGCCAGTACCCCGTCGGGGGCCAACTCTGGAAACACCATATATTTT.

V gene TRBV14 combines with J gene TRBJ2-3, with 9 bases that match TRBD2. This CDR3 region has 16 residues. The germline V gene encodes CDR1 SGHDN and CDR2 FVKESK. V lost 1 base and J lost 2; bases outside the gene matches: 4. The CDR3 protein is CASSQVAGANTDTQYF. As DNA, the CDR3 is TGTGCCAGCAGCCAAGTAGCGGGGGCCAACACAGATACGCAGTATTTT. Complete variable domain (other parts from reference TRBV14 and TRBJ2-3): EAGVTQFPSHSVIEKGQTVTLRCDPISGHDNLYWYRRVMGKEIKFLLHFVKESKQDESGMPNNRFLAERTGGTYSTLKVQPAELEDSGVYFCASSQVAGANTDTQYFGPGTRLTVL.

The chain combines TRBV6-1 with TRBJ2-2; TRBD2 agrees at 8 bases. V was clipped by 0 bases and J by 6 bases; unmatched bases: 6. From germline, CDR1 is MNHNS and CDR2 SASEGT. The CDR3 is 16 amino acids. The CDR3: CASSEAAAGVAGELFF. CDR3 in DNA: TGTGCCAGCAGTGAAGCGGCAGCGGGAGTGGCCGGGGAGCTGTTTTTT.

The rearrangement uses TRBV7-2 and TRBJ1-2; D may be TRBD1 (5 bases). The CDR3 has 12 residues. Germline CDR1 reads SGHTA; CDR2 reads FQGNSA. Trimming pared 6 bases from V and 5 bases from J, leaving 10 bases between. The DNA of the CDR3 is TGTGCCAGCAGTCAGGGACCTTATGGCTACACCTTC. This sequence encodes CASSQGPYGYTF.

This chain links TRBV7-7 with TRBJ2-6; D is ambiguous. V was trimmed by 5 bases and J by 5 bases, leaving 19 bases between them. This CDR3 comprises 17 residues. Germline V lookup: CDR1 SSHAT, CDR2 FNYEAQ (reference sequence). This chain's CDR3 is CASSTAVPQSRANVLTF. The DNA of the CDR3 is TGTGCCAGCAGCACCGCAGTGCCACAAAGTCGGGCCAACGTCCTGACTTTC.

The rearrangement joins TRBV4-2 to TRBJ1-1; 7 bases line up with TRBD1. Germline V gene lookup returns CDR1 LGHNA and CDR2 YNFKEQ. The V gene end was trimmed by 0 bases and the J gene end by 0 bases; junction bases not matched to a gene: 1. The length of the CDR3 is 15 residues. The DNA of the CDR3 is TGTGCCAGCAGCCAAGATGGGACAGTGAACACTGAAGCTTTCTTT. Its protein is CASSQDGTVNTEAFF.

CDR3 amino acids: CASSSAANQPQHF. CDR3 in DNA: TGTGCCAGCAGCTCCGCGGCCAATCAGCCCCAGCATTTT. The chain carries TRBV7-8 and TRBJ1-5, with D hard to call. V was trimmed by 4 bases and J by 3 bases, leaving 7 bases between them. The CDR3 length is 13 residues. Germline V gene sequence: CDR1 SGHVS, CDR2 FQNEAQ.

In its sample, this clone was seen once. This CDR3 reads CASSLSGFNEQFF. CDR3 DNA sequence: TGTGCCAGCAGCTTATCCGGGTTCAATGAGCAGTTCTTC. The V gene is TRBV11-3, the J gene TRBJ2-1; D is undetermined. Trimming took 2 bases from V and 6 from J, leaving 8 bases between them. Germline CDR1 reads SGHNT; CDR2 reads YENEEA. This CDR3 spans 13 amino acids.

Concerning this clone: The sample carries other DNA sequences with the same CDR3. The chain carries TRBV18 and TRBJ2-1; 7 bases map to TRBD1. The CDR3 totals 14 residues. The ends lost 3 bases at V and 4 bases at J; junction bases unmatched: 3. Germline assignment: CDR1 KGHSH and CDR2 LQKENI. The CDR3 here is CASSPRTGYNEQFF. CDR3 coding DNA: TGTGCCAGCTCACCCCGGACAGGATACAATGAGCAGTTCTTC.

The chain joins TRBV5-1 to TRBJ1-4; TRBD1 matches 7 bases. V shed 5 bases and J 5 bases; nucleotides not matched to a gene: 9. This CDR3 region has 15 residues. The germline CDR1 and CDR2 sequences are SGHRS and YFSETQ. The CDR3 region has the DNA TGCGCCAGCAGGCCGGCGGGACAGAGAAATGAAAAACTGTTTTTT. Its protein product is CASRPAGQRNEKLFF. Based on the CDR3 plus reference TRBV5-1 and TRBJ1-4, the full variable domain is KAGVTQTPRYLIKTRGQQVTLSCSPISGHRSVSWYQQTPGQGLQFLFEYFSETQRNKGNFPGRFSGRQFSNSRSEMNVSTLELGDSALYLCASRPAGQRNEKLFFGSGTQLSVL.

The rearrangement uses TRBV5-5 and TRBJ1-1; 7 nucleotides line up with TRBD1. The CDR3 runs 13 residues. The germline CDR1 and CDR2 sequences are SGHKS and YYEKEE (reference sequence). After removal of 7 bases from V and 4 bases from J, the junction contained 7 bases not matched to a gene. The chain's CDR3 is CASVGAGGTEAFF. The CDR3, as DNA: TGTGCCAGCGTGGGAGCAGGGGGCACTGAAGCTTTCTTT. The entire variable domain, with the rest obtained from reference TRBV5-5 and TRBJ1-1, is as follows: DAGVTQSPTHLIKTRGQQVTLRCSPISGHKSVSWYQQVLGQGPQFIFQYYEKEERGRGNFPDRFSARQFPNYSSELNVNALLLGDSALYLCASVGAGGTEAFFGQGTRLTVV.

The rearrangement uses TRBV7-9 and TRBJ2-2; D gene ambiguous. The CDR3 runs to 14 residues. Germline V lookup: CDR1 SEHNR, CDR2 FQNEAQ (reference sequence). V gave up 5 bases and J gave up 2 bases, with 9 bases separating them. CDR3 sequence (DNA): TGTGCCAGCAGCGCCCGATTCAACACCGGGGAGCTGTTTTTT. This sequence encodes CASSARFNTGELFF.

The genes are TRBV15 and TRBJ1-5; no definite D call. Germline V CDR1 and CDR2: LNHNV, YYDKDF (reference sequence). Trimming pared 3 bases from V and 3 bases from J, leaving 6 bases between. The CDR3 has 13 amino acids. This chain's CDR3 is CATSRDVNQPQHF. CDR3 DNA sequence: TGTGCCACCAGCAGGGATGTCAATCAGCCCCAGCATTTT.

The chain employs TRBV11-2 and TRBJ2-5; 9 bases line up with TRBD1. Trimming removed 5 bases from V and 1 base from J; junction bases left unmatched: 11. Germline CDR1 is SGHAT and CDR2 is FQNNGV. The CDR3 runs 17 residues. The chain's CDR3 is CASSTGTGIGRQETQYF. The CDR3 nucleotides read TGTGCCAGCAGCACCGGGACAGGGATTGGTCGCCAAGAGACCCAGTACTTC. The full variable domain, its missing parts supplied by reference TRBV11-2 and TRBJ2-5, is EAGVAQSPRYKIIEKRQSVAFWCNPISGHATLYWYQQILGQGPKLLIQFQNNGVVDDSQLPKDRFSAERLKGVDSTLKIQPAKLEDSAVYLCASSTGTGIGRQETQYFGPGTRLLVL.

V is TRBV9 and J is TRBJ2-3; 7 nucleotides match TRBD2. The germline V gene encodes CDR1 SGDLS and CDR2 YYNGEE. The CDR3 consists of 16 residues. V shed 4 bases and J 4 bases; nucleotides not matched to a gene: 12. The CDR3 spells CASSSRAGSSADTQYF. The CDR3 nucleotides are TGTGCCAGCAGCTCCCGAGCGGGGTCCAGCGCAGATACGCAGTATTTT.

V usage is TRBV7-9 and J usage is TRBJ2-7, with D tentatively TRBD2 (6 bases). There are 14 residues in the CDR3. Deletions cut 5 bases from V and 3 bases from J, with 14 bases between. Germline V CDR1 and CDR2: SEHNR, FQNEAQ (reference sequence). CDR3: CASSPGTPNYEQYF. CDR3 coding DNA: TGTGCCAGCAGCCCAGGGACTCCGAACTACGAGCAGTACTTC.

This chain links TRBV7-9 with TRBJ1-6; D possibly corresponds to TRBD1 (6 bases). Per the germline V gene, CDR1 is SEHNR and CDR2 is FQNEAQ (reference sequence). CDR3 length equals 15 residues. Between the trimmed V and J ends, which lost 6 bases and 7 bases, there was a span of 16 bases. The CDR3 is CASRKEGGVNSPLHF. CDR3 DNA sequence: TGTGCCAGCAGAAAAGAGGGGGGGGTAAATTCACCCCTCCACTTT.

The chain links TRBV7-2 to TRBJ2-5; unclear D gene. Trimming removed 6 bases from V and 5 bases from J, with 16 bases in between. The CDR3 length is 14 residues. The germline CDR1 and CDR2 sequences are SGHTA and FQGNSA. The DNA for the CDR3 is TGTGCCAGCAGTGTCGGCGCCCCCCGGGAGACCCAGTACTTC. This codes for CASSVGAPRETQYF.

This clone was observed once. The chain joins TRBV2 to TRBJ2-2, with 10 bases lining up with TRBD2. The CDR3 spans 15 residues. V shed 10 bases, J shed 0 bases, and the junction held 5 bases outside the gene matches. From germline, CDR1 is SNHLY and CDR2 FYNNEI. CDR3 loop: CATQSGGANTGELFF. The CDR3 DNA reads TGTGCCACCCAAAGCGGGGGGGCGAACACCGGGGAGCTGTTTTTT.

This chain connects TRBV11-1 to TRBJ1-1; the D is unclear. Trimming removed 2 bases at V and 0 bases at J, with 13 bases between. Germline V gene lookup returns CDR1 SGHAT and CDR2 FQDESV (reference sequence). The length of the CDR3 is 16 residues. The CDR3, as DNA: TGTGCCAGCAGCTTACCCCGGGTGGGCATGAACACTGAAGCTTTCTTT. It is translated as CASSLPRVGMNTEAFF.

The chain joins TRBV19 to TRBJ1-1; no clear D. With 3 bases removed from V and 1 base from J, the gap between germline ends came to 18 bases. The CDR3 runs to 17 residues. The V gene's germline CDR1 is LNHDA and CDR2 SQIVND (reference sequence). The DNA for the CDR3 is TGTGCCAGTAGTATCCCTGCGCGGTCCGTCAAGAACACTGAAGCTTTCTTT. This codes for CASSIPARSVKNTEAFF.